These T cell receptor beta chains were read from a single sample in a study of naive and memory T cell subsets. TCRdb reprocessed the UMI-ligation and nested PCR reads via MiXCR and lists one record per CDR3 protein. The data show 19,000 or so distinct CDR3 sequences, more than 9.5% seen once. Sequencing was done on a sample of central memory CD8+ T cells from blood. The origin of the receptors is a human donor in good health. The CDR3 runs from the conserved cysteine through the conserved F or W. D genes are given only for firm matches.

V | length | D | CDR3
TRBV10-3 | 15 | TRBD2 | CAISGASGRQETQYF
TRBV11-2 | 14 | . | CASSLEVYTDTQYF
TRBV10-3 | 13 | TRBD2 | CAISDSGGHEQFF
TRBV27 | 14 | . | CASSLSRGGDTQYF
TRBV24-1 | 15 | TRBD1 | CATSDRLDREETQYF
TRBV28 | 15 | TRBD1 | CASSLGQGYRQPQHF
TRBV2 | 12 | . | CASLGSREKLFF
TRBV21-1 | 15 | . | CASSKKQDRDTEAFF
TRBV5-1 | 15 | . | CASSVDSRRYNEQFF
TRBV6-5 | 16 | . | CASSYTAGAGANVLTF
TRBV27 | 14 | . | CASSSGGGMDEQYF
TRBV11-2 | 17 | TRBD2 | CASSQYNSGANYNEQFF
TRBV7-9 | 15 | . | CASRPPGASSYEQYF
TRBV20-1 | 13 | TRBD1 | CSASETGDNEQFF
TRBV4-1 | 14 | . | CASSHAGTVNEQFF
TRBV4-1 | 16 | TRBD1 | CASSRSMDRGQSEQYF
TRBV7-8 | 16 | TRBD2 | CASSLVVSGSTDTQYF
TRBV29-1 | 14 | TRBD1 | CSVARGTGGTEAFF